This TCR beta chain was sequenced in a study of immune cell composition in non-small cell lung cancer. Whole-study findings and limits: Approximately 73% of squamous and approximately 30% of adenocarcinoma cases had tumour-associated clones >0.5%. Shared sequences between tumour-reactive and dominant in vivo clones were not proven. Top 10 clone scores and clonality were higher in squamous than adenocarcinoma.

As for this clone: Its antigen remains unknown.

The CDR3 runs to 16 residues. Looked up from germline, CDR1 is LNHNV and CDR2 is YYDKDF (reference sequence). V dropped 5 bases and J dropped 0 bases, with 14 bases sitting between them. Libraries were prepared by immunoSEQ multiplex PCR; TCRdb keeps only in-frame clonotypes and omits some of them. The sample comprises 4,500 to 6,500 clones, 55% to 75% of which are singletons, and roughly 10% rests with the top ten. Genomic DNA came from frozen unsorted single-cell suspensions. The sequenced sample consisted of lung tumor tissue. The clonotype originates from a human donor with non-small cell lung cancer. This sequence joins TRBV15 and TRBJ2-1; maybe TRBD1 (6 bases). CDR3: CATSGQLLSSYNEQFF. As DNA, the CDR3 is TGTGCCACCAGCGGACAGCTACTGAGCTCCTACAATGAGCAGTTCTTC.